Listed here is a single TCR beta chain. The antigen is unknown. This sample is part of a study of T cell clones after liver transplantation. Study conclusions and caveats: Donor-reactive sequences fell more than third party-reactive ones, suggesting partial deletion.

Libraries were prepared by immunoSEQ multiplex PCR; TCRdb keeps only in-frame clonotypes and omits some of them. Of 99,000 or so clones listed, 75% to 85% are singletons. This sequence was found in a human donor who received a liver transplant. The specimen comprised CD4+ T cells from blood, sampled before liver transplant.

In DNA, the CDR3 is TGTGCCAGCAGCTTAGCGACAGGGGTGGGCACTGAAGCTTTCTTT. It translates to CASSLATGVGTEAFF. The genes are TRBV11-2 and TRBJ1-1, with TRBD1 identical over 8 bases. The CDR3 runs 15 residues. Per the germline V gene, CDR1 is SGHAT and CDR2 is FQNNGV. Trimming at V came to 1 base and at J to 4 bases, leaving 5 bases not matched to a gene.